What follows describes a single T cell receptor beta chain. The germline CDR1 and CDR2 sequences are SNHLY and FYNNEI. CDR3 length: 18 amino acids. The V and J ends lost 7 bases and 5 bases, in that order; junction bases with no gene match: 21. This entry comes from a study of patients and donors after allogeneic stem cell transplantation. TCRdb fed the RT-PCR reads into MiXCR, producing one record per CDR3 protein. The sample has 200,000 to 250,000 distinct CDR3 sequences; 13% to 15% are singletons. This TCR was recovered from a human donor who was either an allogeneic HSCT recipient or a stem cell or donor lymphocyte infusion donor (not recorded which). It is not recorded whose cells these are; they may come from a transplant donor. The chain combines TRBV2 with TRBJ2-7; 9 nucleotides agree with TRBD2. The sequenced sample consisted of blood, either unsorted or a sorted T cell fraction (not recorded which). The chain's CDR3 is CASKPPAGGPSLTNEQYF. Here the CDR3 DNA reads TGTGCCAGCAAGCCCCCAGCGGGAGGTCCCTCTTTGACAAACGAGCAGTACTTC. Together with reference TRBV2 and TRBJ2-7, the CDR3 gives the full variable domain: EPEVTQTPSHQVTQMGQEVILRCVPISNHLYFYWYRQILGQKVEFLVSFYNNEISEKSEIFDDQFSVERPDGSNFTLKIRSTKLEDSAMYFCASKPPAGGPSLTNEQYFGPGTRLTVT.